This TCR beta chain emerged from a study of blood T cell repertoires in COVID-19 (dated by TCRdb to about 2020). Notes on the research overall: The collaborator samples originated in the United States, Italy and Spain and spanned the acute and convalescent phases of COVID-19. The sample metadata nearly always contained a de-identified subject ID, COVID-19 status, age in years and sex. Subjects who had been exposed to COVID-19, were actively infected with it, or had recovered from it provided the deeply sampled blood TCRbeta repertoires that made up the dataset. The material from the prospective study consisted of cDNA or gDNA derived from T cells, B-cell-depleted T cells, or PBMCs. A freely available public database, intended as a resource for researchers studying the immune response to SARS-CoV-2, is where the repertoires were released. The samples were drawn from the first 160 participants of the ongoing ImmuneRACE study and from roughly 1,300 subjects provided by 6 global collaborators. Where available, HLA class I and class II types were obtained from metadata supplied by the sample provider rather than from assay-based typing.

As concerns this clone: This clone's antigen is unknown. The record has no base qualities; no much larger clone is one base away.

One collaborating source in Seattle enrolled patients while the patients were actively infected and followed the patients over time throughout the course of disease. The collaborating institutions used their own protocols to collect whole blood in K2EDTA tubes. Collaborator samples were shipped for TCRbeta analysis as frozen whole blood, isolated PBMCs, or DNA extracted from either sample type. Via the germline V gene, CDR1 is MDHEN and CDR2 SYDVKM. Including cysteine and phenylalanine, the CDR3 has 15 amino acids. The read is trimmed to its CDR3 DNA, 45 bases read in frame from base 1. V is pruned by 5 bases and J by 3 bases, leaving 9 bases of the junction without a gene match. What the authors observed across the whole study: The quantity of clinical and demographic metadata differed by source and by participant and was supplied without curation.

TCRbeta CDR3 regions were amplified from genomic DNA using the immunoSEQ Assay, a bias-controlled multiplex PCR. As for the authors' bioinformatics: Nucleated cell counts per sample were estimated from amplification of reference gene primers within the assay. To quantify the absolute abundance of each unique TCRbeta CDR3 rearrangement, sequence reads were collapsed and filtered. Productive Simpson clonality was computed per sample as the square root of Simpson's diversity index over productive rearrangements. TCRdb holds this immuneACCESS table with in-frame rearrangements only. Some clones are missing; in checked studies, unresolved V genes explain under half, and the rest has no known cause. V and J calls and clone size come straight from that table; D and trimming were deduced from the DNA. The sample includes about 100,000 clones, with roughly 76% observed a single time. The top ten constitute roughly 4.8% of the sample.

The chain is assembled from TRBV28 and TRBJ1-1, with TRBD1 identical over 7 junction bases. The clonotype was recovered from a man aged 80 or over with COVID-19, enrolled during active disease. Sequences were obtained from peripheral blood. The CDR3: CASSLPTGTHTEAFF. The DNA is TGTGCCAGCAGTCTACCGACAGGGACCCACACTGAAGCTTTCTTT.